This TCR beta chain came from a study of identical twins. Study-level findings and limits: Abundant beta clonotypes from cord blood had fewer insertions, unlike memory repertoires, which showed none.

Template switching added a universal primer site; cDNA carried unique molecular identifiers. MiXCR, applied by TCRdb to the 5' RACE reads, yields one record per CDR3 protein. The repertoire holds 200,000 to 300,000 distinct CDR3 sequences, with roughly a tenth as singletons. In regard to this clonotype: What it recognizes is unknown.

Germline V CDR1 and CDR2: DFQATT, SNEGSKA (reference sequence). This CDR3 comprises 15 residues. The V gene lost 6 bases and the J gene lost 4 bases, with 18 bases spanning the gap. The origin of this receptor is a middle-aged man in good health. The material sequenced was memory T cells sorted from blood. The rearrangement uses TRBV20-1 and TRBJ2-2, with D possibly being TRBD1 (5 bases). CDR3 amino acids: CSAAARGRRTGELFF. CDR3 coding DNA: TGCAGTGCCGCTGCTAGGGGCCGCCGCACCGGGGAGCTGTTTTTT.